This T cell receptor (beta chain) was identified during a study of glioma-infiltrating T cells after dendritic cell vaccination (dated by TCRdb to the mid-2010s). Notes on the research overall: Of the roughly 15 glioblastoma patients in the cohort, all drawn from Phase I and II dendritic cell vaccination trials, 9 were newly diagnosed and 6 had recurrent disease. Patients received autologous tumor lysate-pulsed dendritic cell vaccination between about 2002 and 2013. The vaccine was prepared from monocyte-derived dendritic cells that were cultured for about 7 days with IL-4 and GM-CSF and then pulsed overnight with autologous tumor lysate. Three intradermal dendritic cell vaccine injections were administered to patients at biweekly intervals in the arm below the axilla. Deep sequencing of TCR beta CDR3 regions was used to quantify tumor-infiltrating lymphocyte content and compare tumor and blood repertoires in dendritic cell-vaccinated glioblastoma patients. Survival after dendritic cell vaccination was correlated with TCR sequencing metrics, including TIL content and tumor-blood repertoire overlap. The paper as a whole reports these results and caveats: The three-group TCR overlap response model was characterized as speculative, and prospective validation of the model was stated to be required. Higher estimated pretreatment TIL content predicted longer time to progression and overall survival after dendritic cell vaccination. The cohort was small and heterogeneous, with few patients having full blood and tumor sets and even fewer initial-recurrent tumor pairs. TCR clonality showed no direct relationship with survival, which suggests that a diverse polyclonal response may be important.

TCRB CDR3 regions were amplified from 1.5 to 2 ug genomic DNA, or all available DNA if less, using the immunoSEQ assay. For multiplex PCR, 60 forward primers for TCR V beta segments and 13 reverse primers for J beta segments were used. Synthetic control templates were spiked into each sample at limiting dilution to estimate reads per starting template. The Illumina HiSeq System generated sequencing reads of 87 bp. As for the original processing: PCR and sequencing errors were removed by a nearest neighbor algorithm that merged closely related sequences. TCR overlap was defined as the percentage of unique tumor TCR beta sequences that were also present in the same patient's peripheral blood. This immuneACCESS table, as held by TCRdb, lists in-frame sequences with V and J called but not all clones. Of the missing ones, under half trace to an unresolved V gene in checked studies; the others have no known cause. V, J and clone size are those of that table, while D and trimming were read from the DNA. For this sample there are about 50,000 clones; approximately 89% appear just once. Together, the top ten hold over 4.5% of the sample.

The CDR3 spans 16 residues, from the cysteine through the phenylalanine. The entry retains the CDR3 DNA only, 48 bases that are in frame from base 1. V lost 0 bases and J lost 2 bases; the stretch between them is 11 bases long. Looking up the germline V gene yields CDR1 SGHDN and CDR2 FVKESK. With regard to this clone: The target of this receptor is not known. Base qualities are missing; no much larger clone stands one base away.

The sample's time point, from its label and the paper: after dendritic cell vaccination, including at tumor progression/relapse. Patients were selected for having adequate residual fresh-frozen tumor tissue and more than two years of available survival data. None of the glioblastoma patients carried an isocitrate dehydrogenase mutation, although molecular status otherwise varied. PBMC were collected before vaccination, two weeks after the third vaccination, and at tumor progression if progression occurred. The Qiagen DNeasy Blood extraction Kit was used to extract genomic DNA. The TCR comes from a human donor with glioblastoma. Rearrangement joined TRBV14 to TRBJ2-1, with a tentative D gene TRBD1 over 6 matching bases. Specimen: blood, collected after dendritic cell vaccination. The CDR3 sequence is CASSQDQGLAYNEQFF. The bases read TGTGCCAGCAGCCAAGATCAGGGGCTTGCCTACAATGAGCAGTTCTTC.